Below, 26 T cell receptor beta chains from the same sample are listed, as sequenced in a study of shared clonotypes between healthy human individuals. Using immunoSEQ multiplex PCR, the repertoire was profiled, and TCRdb retains in-frame clones only, with some absent. Among about a million clones listed, roughly 70% were seen once. Material: memory CD4+ T cells sorted from blood. Subset denoted: CD45RA-negative fraction. The receptors were sampled from a young man in good health.

This rearrangement joins TRBV5-1 to TRBJ2-4, with a possible D match to TRBD1 (5 bases). The CDR3 consists of 16 residues. Germline V CDR1 and CDR2: SGHRS, YFSETQ. V was trimmed by 0 bases and J by 0 bases, leaving 10 bases between them. CDR3 sequence reads: CASSLGGGQAKNIQYF. The CDR3 bases are TGCGCCAGCAGCTTGGGTGGCGGACAAGCCAAAAACATTCAGTACTTC.

The chain links TRBV10-3 to TRBJ1-3, with D hard to call. The CDR3 totals 14 residues. The ends were cut back, 6 bases at V and 4 bases at J, with 13 bases in the middle. CDR1 and CDR2 (germline): ENHRY, SYGVKD. The CDR3 reads CAIRSAREGNTIYF. CDR3 nucleotides: TGTGCCATCAGATCGGCCCGAGAGGGAAACACCATATATTTT.

This clone was counted a few times. The chain couples TRBV5-1 to TRBJ2-2, with TRBD1 matching over 9 bases. The CDR3 covers 15 residues. The V gene end was trimmed by 4 bases and the J gene end by 6 bases; junction bases not matched to a gene: 7. Germline-derived CDR1 and CDR2 are SGHRS and YFSETQ. CDR3 sequence reads: CASSLQGAEAGELFF. The CDR3 DNA is TGCGCCAGCAGCCTACAGGGGGCTGAGGCCGGGGAGCTGTTTTTT.

This rearrangement joins TRBV25-1 to TRBJ2-1; D call uncertain. CDR3 length: 18 residues. Germline CDR1 is MGHDK and CDR2 is SYGVNS. V shed 6 bases and J shed 3 bases, with 24 bases lying between them. The DNA for the CDR3 is TGTGCCAGCAGCGCCGCGGTCTCGGGTCAGACTCGCTACAATGAGCAGTTCTTC. Translating it yields CASSAAVSGQTRYNEQFF.

This clone appeared once. This chain joins TRBV7-2 and TRBJ2-5, with no clear D. The CDR3 extends over 13 amino acids. The ends were cut back, 1 base at V and 5 bases at J, with 8 bases in the middle. Germline V gives CDR1 SGHTA, CDR2 FQGNSA. The CDR3 coding sequence is TGTGCCAGCAGCTTAGAGGGAAGGGAGACCCAGTACTTC. It encodes CASSLEGRETQYF. The entire variable domain, with the rest obtained from reference TRBV7-2 and TRBJ2-5, is as follows: GAGVSQSPSNKVTEKGKDVELRCDPISGHTALYWYRQSLGQGLEFLIYFQGNSAPDKSGLPSDRFSAERTGGSVSTLTIQRTQQEDSAVYLCASSLEGRETQYFGPGTRLLVL.

The chain is built from TRBV11-2 and TRBJ1-2, with D possibly TRBD1 on 5 matching bases. Trimming shortened V by 5 bases and J by 4 bases, and 11 bases separated the two germline ends. CDR1 is SGHAT, CDR2 FQNNGV, per germline. The CDR3 runs 13 residues. DNA for the CDR3: TGTGCCAGCAGCCCCAGCGGGGGCTATGGCTACACCTTC. It encodes CASSPSGGYGYTF.

The J gene is TRBJ1-1, the V gene TRBV18; 9 bases map to TRBD1. Losses at the gene ends were 6 bases for V and 0 bases for J; bases not matched to a gene: 17. The V gene's germline CDR1 is KGHSH and CDR2 LQKENI. The length of the CDR3 is 19 residues. CDR3 sequence: CASSPYRRTGADLNTEAFF. The CDR3 nucleotides are TGTGCCAGCTCTCCCTATCGGAGGACAGGGGCAGATTTGAACACTGAAGCTTTCTTT. Using reference TRBV18 and TRBJ1-1 for the parts outside the CDR3, the full variable domain is NAGVMQNPRHLVRRRGQEARLRCSPMKGHSHVYWYRQLPEEGLKFMVYLQKENIIDESGMPKERFSAEFPKEGPSILRIQQVVRGDSAAYFCASSPYRRTGADLNTEAFFGQGTRLTVV.

A single count supports this clone. Other DNA sequences within the sample encode an identical CDR3. CDR3: CASSLDGVYEQYF. The CDR3, as DNA: TGTGCCAGCAGCTTGGACGGAGTCTACGAGCAGTACTTC. The V gene is TRBV5-4, the J gene TRBJ2-7; D not resolved. This CDR3 is 13 amino acids long. V shed 0 bases and J shed 3 bases, with 7 bases lying between them. Germline values: CDR1 SGHNT, CDR2 YYREEE (reference sequence).

This chain joins TRBV7-3 and TRBJ1-5, with D tentatively TRBD1 (5 bases). Germline-derived CDR1 and CDR2 are SGHTA and FQGTGA. The CDR3 runs 14 residues. V was clipped by 5 bases and J by 9 bases, with 17 bases between them. CDR3: CASSPLGQGVPQHF. CDR3 sequence (DNA): TGTGCCAGCAGCCCCTTGGGGCAGGGTGTGCCCCAGCATTTT.

V gene TRBV30 combines with J gene TRBJ1-4; D gene ambiguous. The CDR3 consists of 13 residues. The V and J ends lost 0 bases and 7 bases respectively, with 9 bases between them. Germline V gene data show CDR1 as GTSNPN and CDR2 as SVGIG (reference sequence). CDR3 in DNA: TGTGCCTGGAGTGTTCGGGAGACTGAAAAACTGTTTTTT. It is translated as CAWSVRETEKLFF.

The chain carries TRBV6-1 and TRBJ2-3, with TRBD2 identical over 10 bases. This CDR3 is built from 13 residues. Germline trimming cut 6 bases from V and 6 bases from J; bases unmatched to any gene: 3. Germline CDR1 and CDR2: MNHNS and SASEGT. The CDR3 loop is CASRVAGGDTQYF. The CDR3 DNA reads as TGTGCCAGCAGAGTAGCGGGAGGCGATACGCAGTATTTT.

This clone was recorded many times. This rearrangement joins TRBV30 to TRBJ2-5; 10 bases are a match to TRBD2. The ends lost 2 bases at V and 1 base at J; junction bases unmatched: 7. The germline V gene has CDR1 GTSNPN and CDR2 SVGIG (reference sequence). The CDR3 is 16 amino acids. CDR3 region: CAWSILAGALQETQYF. The CDR3 DNA reads as TGTGCCTGGAGTATCCTAGCGGGGGCACTCCAAGAGACCCAGTACTTC.

This chain uses TRBV5-1 with TRBJ2-5; 9 positions agree with TRBD1. This CDR3 is built from 14 residues. The junction had 3 bases not matched to a gene; V was cut back by 4 bases and J by 2 bases. The germline gives CDR1 SGHRS, CDR2 YFSETQ. The DNA for the CDR3 is TGCGCCAGCAGCCGGACAGGGGCGCAAGAGACCCAGTACTTC. Translation gives CASSRTGAQETQYF.

CDR3 protein: CASSPGAYTEAFF. CDR3 DNA sequence: TGCGCCAGCAGCCCGGGCGCCTACACTGAAGCTTTCTTT. This chain uses TRBV5-1 with TRBJ1-1; no firm D call. This CDR3 has 13 residues. Germline V gives CDR1 SGHRS, CDR2 YFSETQ. V was clipped by 4 bases and J by 3 bases, with 10 bases between them.

V is TRBV6-1 and J is TRBJ2-7, with D possibly matching TRBD1 (6 bases). Trimming shortened V by 6 bases and J by 2 bases, and 14 bases separated the two germline ends. The CDR3 is 14 amino acids. Germline V gene sequence: CDR1 MNHNS, CDR2 SASEGT. The CDR3 DNA reads TGTGCCAGCAGAGAGGGGGATTTCCCCTACGAGCAGTACTTC. It translates to CASREGDFPYEQYF.

This clone was counted between two and nine times. V gene TRBV7-6 combines with J gene TRBJ2-1, with a possible D match to TRBD2 (6 bases). The CDR3 sequence is 16 residues long. CDR1 is SGHVS and CDR2 is FNYEAQ in the germline V gene. V was pared by 4 bases and J by 0 bases, with 13 bases between. DNA of the CDR3: TGTGCCAGCAGCTCCGTTGCGGGGAACTCCTACAATGAGCAGTTCTTC. It encodes CASSSVAGNSYNEQFF. Supplemented by reference TRBV7-6 and TRBJ2-1, the full variable domain reads GAGVSQSPRYKVTKRGQDVALRCDPISGHVSLYWYRQALGQGPEFLTYFNYEAQQDKSGLPNDRFSAERPEGSISTLTIQRTEQRDSAMYRCASSSVAGNSYNEQFFGPGTRLTVL.

The sample holds a few counts of this clone. The chain carries TRBV5-1 and TRBJ2-3, with TRBD1 identical over 8 bases. V lost 9 bases and J lost 1; bases outside the gene matches: 10. The CDR3 totals 15 residues. Germline V gene lookup returns CDR1 SGHRS and CDR2 YFSETQ. CDR3 in DNA: TGCGCCACCTCCCGGCAGGGGGCGGGCACAGATACGCAGTATTTT. This codes for CATSRQGAGTDTQYF.

This chain joins TRBV2 and TRBJ2-5; 10 bases map to TRBD2. This CDR3 comprises 16 residues. The V gene's germline CDR1 is SNHLY and CDR2 FYNNEI. The junction had 9 bases not matched to a gene; V was cut back by 3 bases and J by 5 bases. The CDR3 DNA reads as TGTGCCAGCAGTGACCGGAGCGGGAGGGCCGGGGAGACCCAGTACTTC. Protein product: CASSDRSGRAGETQYF.

This clone has only a few counts. The rearrangement links TRBV19 to TRBJ2-2; TRBD1 agrees at 8 bases. Germline V gene data show CDR1 as LNHDA and CDR2 as SQIVND (reference sequence). The CDR3 extends over 15 amino acids. The trim removed 2 bases at V and 4 bases at J, leaving 3 bases unmatched. The CDR3, as DNA: TGTGCCAGTAGTATAAGGGGACAGGCCACCGGGGAGCTGTTTTTT. Amino acids: CASSIRGQATGELFF.

This clone was recorded at least ten times. Other DNA sequences in the sample encode the same CDR3. The chain recombines TRBV10-3 with TRBJ1-4; D uncertain. This CDR3 comprises 13 residues. CDR1 ENHRY and CDR2 SYGVKD come from the germline V gene. V lost 4 bases, J lost 5 bases, and 8 bases lay in between. CDR3 nucleotides: TGTGCCATCAGTGGTGCCGGAAATGAAAAACTGTTTTTT. Residues: CAISGAGNEKLFF.

At least ten counts were recorded for this clone. V gene TRBV4-1 combines with J gene TRBJ1-2; D is perhaps TRBD1 (6 bases). Trimming left V 1 base short and J 6 bases short, with 9 bases between. This CDR3 comprises 13 residues. Per the germline V gene, CDR1 is MGHRA and CDR2 is YSYEKL. DNA for the CDR3: TGCGCCAGCAGCCAAGCCAGGGGTGATGGCTACACCTTC. Its translation: CASSQARGDGYTF.

This sequence joins TRBV5-1 and TRBJ1-2, with 10 nucleotides matching TRBD1. CDR1 is SGHRS, CDR2 YFSETQ, per germline. Losses at the gene ends were 4 bases for V and 3 bases for J; bases not matched to a gene: 6. The CDR3 runs 15 residues. The CDR3, as DNA: TGCGCCAGCAGCGCGGGCGGGACAGGGGACTATGGCTACACCTTC. It yields the protein CASSAGGTGDYGYTF.

The chain has TRBV11-2 and TRBJ1-5; no reliable D call. Trimming took 0 bases from V and 7 from J, leaving 7 bases between them. Germline lookup yields CDR1 SGHAT and CDR2 FQNNGV. There are 13 residues in the CDR3. CDR3 bases: TGTGCCAGCAGCTTAGATTTTGACCAGCCCCAGCATTTT. Protein product: CASSLDFDQPQHF.

This clone appeared a few times. The same CDR3 can be traced to other DNA sequences in this sample. The rearrangement uses TRBV29-1 and TRBJ1-5; D is perhaps TRBD1 (5 bases). This CDR3 has 13 residues. Germline CDR1 is SQVTM and CDR2 is ANQGSEA. V lost 4 bases to trimming and J lost 1 base, with 8 bases between them. This CDR3 reads CSVARDSNQPQHF. The CDR3 region has the DNA TGCAGCGTTGCCCGGGACAGCAATCAGCCCCAGCATTTT.

CDR3 in DNA: TGTGCCAGCAGTGATATTATCAGGGAATACGAGCAGTACTTC. Protein product: CASSDIIREYEQYF. The chain carries TRBV2 and TRBJ2-7; a weak D match, TRBD1 (5 bases). V was clipped by 3 bases and J by 4 bases, with 13 bases between them. This CDR3 is built from 14 residues. CDR1 is SNHLY, CDR2 FYNNEI, per germline.

This clone was picked up a small number of times. This chain joins TRBV4-3 and TRBJ1-6; D may be TRBD1 (6 bases). V lost 3 bases and J 4 bases, leaving 16 bases between the germline ends. There are 17 residues in the CDR3. The germline gives CDR1 LGHNA, CDR2 YSLEER. This CDR3 reads CASSHENTGSYNSPLHF. The CDR3 DNA follows: TGCGCCAGCAGCCACGAAAACACAGGGTCTTATAATTCACCCCTCCACTTT.